This is a list of T cell receptor beta chains from one sample in a study of shared clonotypes between healthy human individuals. Sequenced by immunoSEQ multiplex PCR; TCRdb stores in-frame clones only, minus some. This table has over a million clones, approximately 80% appearing once. Source material: memory CD4+ T cells from PBMCs. The receptors were sampled from a young man in good health. Some clones in this sample may be carry-over from other donors' samples. The CDR3 runs from the conserved cysteine through the conserved F or W. The D gene is left open where the match is weak. Where a row states a size, it is once, few, many or the class of an expanded clone; other rows omit it.

V gene	clone size	D gene	J gene	CDR3 protein	CDR3 DNA
TRBV7-3	-	-	TRBJ2-3	CASSPGPTAGGQYF	TGTGCCAGCAGCCCCGGACCAACCGCAGGTGGGCAGTATTTT
TRBV19	once	-	TRBJ1-4	CASSIAEGLGKLFF	TGTGCCAGTAGTATCGCAGAGGGGCTCGGAAAACTGTTTTTT
TRBV11-1	-	-	TRBJ2-7	CASTKEPGSYEQYF	TGTGCCAGCACCAAAGAACCGGGATCCTACGAGCAGTACTTC
TRBV29-1	many	TRBD2	TRBJ2-1	CSDEGTSSYNEQFF	TGCAGCGACGAGGGGACTAGCTCCTACAATGAGCAGTTCTTC
TRBV5-6	-	-	TRBJ1-1	CASSLVGGGDTEAFF	TGTGCCAGCAGCTTAGTAGGCGGGGGTGACACTGAAGCTTTCTTT
TRBV29-1	once	-	TRBJ1-2	CSVTRTGGNWGYTF	TGCAGCGTCACACGTACGGGGGGTAACTGGGGCTACACCTTC
TRBV7-2	-	-	TRBJ2-7	CASSLYSLYEQYF	TGTGCCAGCAGCTTATACAGCCTCTACGAGCAGTACTTC
TRBV5-5	-	-	TRBJ2-5	CASSLLGQETQYF	TGTGCCAGCAGCTTGCTCGGCCAAGAGACCCAGTACTTC
TRBV30	-	-	TRBJ2-1	CAWSEYNEQFF	TGTGCCTGGAGTGAGTATAATGAGCAGTTCTTC
TRBV20-1	-	-	TRBJ2-3	CSARTDTQYF	TGCAGTGCGAGAACAGATACGCAGTATTTT
TRBV12-5	-	-	TRBJ2-1	CASGIRDNEQFF	TGTGCTAGTGGTATCAGGGACAATGAGCAGTTCTTC
TRBV9	once	-	TRBJ2-7	CASSSTPYQAYEQYF	TGTGCCAGCAGCTCTACTCCCTACCAGGCCTACGAGCAGTACTTC
TRBV15	-	-	TRBJ2-3	CATSRGGAGRSTDTQYF	TGTGCCACCAGCAGAGGGGGAGCGGGCCGCAGCACAGATACGCAGTATTTT
TRBV5-1	-	-	TRBJ2-1	CASTPGYRGVRDYNEQFF	TGCGCCAGCACCCCCGGCTATCGTGGGGTTAGGGACTACAATGAGCAGTTCTTC
TRBV5-5	-	-	TRBJ2-7	CASSLLRAIAYEQYF	TGTGCCAGCAGCTTGCTCAGGGCCATTGCCTACGAGCAGTACTTC
TRBV25-1	-	-	TRBJ1-1	CASSERFMNTEAFF	TGTGCCAGCAGTGAACGCTTCATGAACACTGAAGCTTTCTTT
TRBV29-1	-	TRBD1	TRBJ1-1	CSARQGRTEAFF	TGCAGCGCCCGACAGGGAAGAACTGAAGCTTTCTTT
TRBV7-2	-	TRBD2	TRBJ2-1	CASSSWTSDHEQFF	TGTGCCAGCAGCTCCTGGACTAGCGATCATGAGCAGTTCTTC
TRBV30	many	-	TRBJ1-2	CAWSKQLSGYGYTF	TGTGCCTGGAGTAAACAGCTCTCTGGGTATGGCTACACCTTC
TRBV20-1	-	-	TRBJ1-1	CSASPSAEAFF	TGCAGTGCTAGCCCCTCCGCTGAAGCTTTCTTT
TRBV19	-	TRBD2	TRBJ2-7	CASSLAGGGYEQYF	TGTGCCAGTAGTCTAGCGGGAGGCGGCTACGAGCAGTACTTC
TRBV9	-	-	TRBJ2-7	CASSVGAGAFYEQYF	TGTGCCAGCAGCGTAGGCGCAGGGGCCTTCTACGAGCAGTACTTC
TRBV4-1	-	-	TRBJ1-6	CASSQDLGGRVSPLHF	TGCGCCAGCAGCCAAGATCTCGGGGGCAGGGTATCACCCCTCCACTTT
TRBV19	-	-	TRBJ1-5	CASGMVYQPQHF	TGTGCCAGTGGGATGGTTTATCAGCCCCAGCATTTT